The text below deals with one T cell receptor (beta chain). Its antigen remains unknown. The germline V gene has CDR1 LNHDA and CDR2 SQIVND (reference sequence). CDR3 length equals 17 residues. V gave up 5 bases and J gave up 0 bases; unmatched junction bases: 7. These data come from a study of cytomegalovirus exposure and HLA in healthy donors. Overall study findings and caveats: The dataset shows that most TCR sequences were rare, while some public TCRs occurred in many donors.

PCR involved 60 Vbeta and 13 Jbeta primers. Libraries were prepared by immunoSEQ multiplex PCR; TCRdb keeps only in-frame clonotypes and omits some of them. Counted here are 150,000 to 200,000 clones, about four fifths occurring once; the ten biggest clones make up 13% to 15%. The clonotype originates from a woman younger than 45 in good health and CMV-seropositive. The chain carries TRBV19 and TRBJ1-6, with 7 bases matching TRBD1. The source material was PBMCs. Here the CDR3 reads CASSVTGISSYNSPLHF. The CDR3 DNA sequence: TGTGCCAGTAGTGTGACAGGGATCAGCTCCTATAATTCACCCCTCCACTTT.